This T cell receptor beta chain was obtained from a study of shared clonotypes between healthy human individuals. Clones were sequenced by immunoSEQ multiplex PCR, and TCRdb holds only the in-frame ones, with some missing. The sample has hundreds of thousands of clones; more than 95% are singletons. CDR1 is SGHKS and CDR2 is YYEKEE in the germline V gene (reference sequence). The CDR3 sequence is 15 residues long. V dropped 9 bases and J dropped 7; count of bases not matched to a gene: 13. CD45RA+ naive and CD45RA-negative memory subsets were separated from CD4+ cells. The TCR was taken from a woman in her 30s in good health. This sequence joins TRBV5-5 and TRBJ2-1; 10 bases are a match to TRBD2. Material: naive CD4+ T cells sorted from blood. Subset meaning: CD45RA+ positively selected. CDR3: CATNRGLAGVNEQFF. The CDR3 bases are TGTGCCACCAATCGAGGGCTAGCGGGAGTGAATGAGCAGTTCTTC.